Included here is one T cell receptor beta chain sequence, with context. Antigen specificity is unknown. The final CDR3 position lacks the conserved phenylalanine or tryptophan, pointing to a likely read error. This specimen belongs to a study of T cells in Graves' hyperthyroidism and ophthalmopathy. The CDR3 contains 16 residues. Germline CDR1 and CDR2: LNHNV and YYDKDF (reference sequence). The J segment lost 2 bases and the V segment lost 7 bases, leaving 13 bases of the junction unmatched. Whole-study results and caveats: The model identified upcoming ophthalmopathy a median approximately six months ahead of onset.

Amplified regions were TCR beta CDR3 sequences from RNA transcripts. HTBI primers were used for first-round RT-PCR of the TCR CDR3. One entry per CDR3 protein, called by TCRdb with MiXCR from the multiplex PCR reads. The sample shows more than 550,000 distinct CDR3 sequences, 45% of them seen only once. Sequencing was performed on peripheral blood or thyroid tissue (not recorded which). This sequence joins TRBV15 and TRBJ1-2, with 7 bases matching TRBD1. The TCR originated in an adult man with Graves' disease, either hyperthyroidism or ophthalmopathy (not recorded which). CDR3 in DNA: TGTGCCACCATCAGTGACCCAGTGACAGGGAACTATGGCTACACCTCC. Translated: CATISDPVTGNYGYTS.